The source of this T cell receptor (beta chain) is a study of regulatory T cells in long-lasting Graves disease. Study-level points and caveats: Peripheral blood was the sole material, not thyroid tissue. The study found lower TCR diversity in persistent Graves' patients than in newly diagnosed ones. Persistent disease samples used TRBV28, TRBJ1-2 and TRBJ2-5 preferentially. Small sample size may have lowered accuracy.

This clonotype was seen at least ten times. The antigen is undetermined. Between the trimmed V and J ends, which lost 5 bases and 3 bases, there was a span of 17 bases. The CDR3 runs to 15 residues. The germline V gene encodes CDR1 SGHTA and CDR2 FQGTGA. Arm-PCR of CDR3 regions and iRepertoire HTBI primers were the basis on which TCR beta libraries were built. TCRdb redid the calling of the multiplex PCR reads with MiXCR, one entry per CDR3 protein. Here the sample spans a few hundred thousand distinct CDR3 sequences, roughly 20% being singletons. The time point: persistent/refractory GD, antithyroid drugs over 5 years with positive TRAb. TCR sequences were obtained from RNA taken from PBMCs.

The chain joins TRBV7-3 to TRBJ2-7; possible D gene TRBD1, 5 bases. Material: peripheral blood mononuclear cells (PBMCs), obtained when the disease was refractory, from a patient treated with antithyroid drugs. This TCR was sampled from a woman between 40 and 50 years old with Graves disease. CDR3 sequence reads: CASSPRSGQNYEQYF. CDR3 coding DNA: TGTGCCAGCAGCCCTCGATCAGGGCAGAACTACGAGCAGTACTTC.